These 25 T cell receptor beta chains were all obtained from the same sample, sequenced in a study of cytomegalovirus exposure and HLA in healthy donors. Researchers ran the PCR with 60 Vbeta and 13 Jbeta primers. Sequenced by immunoSEQ multiplex PCR; TCRdb stores in-frame clones only, minus some. The table has under 200,000 clones, 77% seen once; the top ten hold 3.1%. The sample taken for sequencing was PBMCs. Source of these receptors: a female donor in good health and CMV-seronegative.

The V gene is TRBV2, the J gene TRBJ2-2, with 8 nucleotides matching TRBD1. CDR3 length: 16 amino acids. With V trimmed by 5 bases and J by 1 base, 6 bases remained unmatched. The germline CDR1 and CDR2 sequences are SNHLY and FYNNEI. The CDR3 bases are TGTGCCAGCAGTCTAATCGGGACAGGGAACACCGGGGAGCTGTTTTTT. Translation: CASSLIGTGNTGELFF.

This chain links TRBV5-1 with TRBJ2-1; D is unresolved. Trimming shortened V by 0 bases and J by 8 bases, and 15 bases separated the two germline ends. Germline CDR1 is SGHRS and CDR2 is YFSETQ. The CDR3 loop spans 15 amino acids. This chain's CDR3 is CASSLGHPTSDEQFF. In DNA form, the CDR3 reads TGCGCCAGCAGCTTGGGACACCCCACGAGTGATGAGCAGTTCTTC.

The chain employs TRBV7-9 and TRBJ2-3, with 7 bases fitting TRBD2. In germline, CDR1 is SEHNR, CDR2 FQNEAQ (reference sequence). The CDR3 spans 16 residues. After removal of 3 bases from V and 2 bases from J, the junction contained 8 bases not matched to a gene. The CDR3 loop reads CASSLGLAAYTDTQYF. The CDR3 DNA reads as TGTGCCAGCAGCTTGGGGCTAGCGGCCTACACAGATACGCAGTATTTT.

The V gene is TRBV5-1, the J gene TRBJ2-1; 11 nucleotides agree with TRBD2. CDR3 length equals 17 residues. V trimming: 7 bases; J trimming: 1 base; junction bases outside the gene matches: 10. Germline V gene sequence: CDR1 SGHRS, CDR2 YFSETQ. The CDR3 is CASATGTSGLSYNEQFF. CDR3 DNA sequence: TGCGCCAGCGCAACCGGGACTAGCGGCCTATCCTACAATGAGCAGTTCTTC.

V gene TRBV5-4 combines with J gene TRBJ2-1; D is perhaps TRBD2 (6 bases). The ends were cut back, 6 bases at V and 5 bases at J, with 9 bases in the middle. CDR1 SGHNT and CDR2 YYREEE come from the germline V gene (reference sequence). CDR3 length equals 12 residues. The CDR3 region is CASMGLNNEQFF. CDR3 DNA sequence: TGTGCCAGCATGGGACTTAACAATGAGCAGTTCTTC.

The chain recombines TRBV4-3 with TRBJ2-3, with 8 bases that match TRBD2. The CDR3 loop spans 17 amino acids. Losses at the gene ends were 0 bases for V and 3 bases for J; bases not matched to a gene: 8. Per the germline V gene, CDR1 is LGHNA and CDR2 is YSLEER. CDR3 in DNA: TGCGCCAGCAGCCAAGATATTTCGGGGGGGGCTACAGATACGCAGTATTTT. Encoded protein: CASSQDISGGATDTQYF.

The chain employs TRBV5-1 and TRBJ2-1; 7 bases fit TRBD2. Germline V gene sequence: CDR1 SGHRS, CDR2 YFSETQ. The V gene end was trimmed by 4 bases and the J gene end by 1 base; junction bases not matched to a gene: 5. The CDR3 spans 15 residues. CDR3 sequence (DNA): TGCGCCAGCAGCCCACCAGCGGGGTCCTACAATGAGCAGTTCTTC. This encodes CASSPPAGSYNEQFF.

This clone was counted only a few times. This sequence joins TRBV6-1 and TRBJ1-5; possibly TRBD1 for D (5 bases). V was trimmed by 0 bases and J by 7 bases, leaving 13 bases between them. CDR1 is MNHNS, CDR2 SASEGT, per germline. CDR3 length equals 15 residues. The chain's CDR3 is CASSEASTGSQPQHF. Here the CDR3 DNA reads TGTGCCAGCAGTGAAGCGTCAACAGGTTCACAGCCCCAGCATTTT.

The chain has TRBV30 and TRBJ2-3; no reliable D call. Germline CDR1 reads GTSNPN; CDR2 reads SVGIG (reference sequence). V gave up 1 base and J gave up 4 bases, with 9 bases separating them. The CDR3 extends over 13 amino acids. The CDR3 DNA follows: TGTGCCTGGAGTGGGGTAGCCGCAGATACGCAGTATTTT. Translation: CAWSGVAADTQYF.

The chain couples TRBV28 to TRBJ2-6; D possibly corresponds to TRBD2 (5 bases). Germline assignment: CDR1 MDHEN and CDR2 SYDVKM. Trimming removed 4 bases at V and 2 bases at J, with 15 bases between. CDR3 size: 17 residues. The CDR3 region is CASSYLKRGTGANVLTF. In nucleotides, the CDR3 is TGTGCCAGCAGTTACCTAAAGAGAGGGACTGGGGCCAACGTCCTGACTTTC.

The CDR3 bases are TGTGCCAGCAACAGGGGTTCCGGAAACACCATATATTTT. The encoded protein is CASNRGSGNTIYF. The genes are TRBV21-1 and TRBJ1-3; the table's TRBD1 call for D was not verified on the DNA. TRBV21-1 is noted as a pseudogene. The CDR3 is 13 residues long.

The CDR3 region is CASSAPGGAHQPQHF. CDR3 in DNA: TGTGCCAGCAGTGCCCCTGGAGGGGCGCATCAGCCCCAGCATTTT. This rearrangement joins TRBV28 to TRBJ1-5; a possible D gene is TRBD1 (5 bases). Per germline, CDR1 MDHEN and CDR2 SYDVKM. Trimming took 5 bases from V and 5 from J, leaving 16 bases between them. This CDR3 spans 15 amino acids.

The chain recombines TRBV5-1 with TRBJ2-7, with D possibly TRBD2 on 6 matching bases. Looked up from germline, CDR1 is SGHRS and CDR2 is YFSETQ. The length of the CDR3 is 11 residues. V was cut by 3 bases and J by 5 bases, with 6 bases left in between. CDR3 sequence reads: CASSWGDEQYF. CDR3 coding DNA: TGCGCCAGCAGCTGGGGGGACGAGCAGTACTTC.

The chain recombines TRBV4-2 with TRBJ2-5; D not certain. The CDR3 loop spans 17 amino acids. The germline V gene encodes CDR1 LGHNA and CDR2 YNFKEQ. V was trimmed by 0 bases and J by 5 bases, leaving 19 bases between them. Here the CDR3 reads CASSQDRSATGMETQYF. CDR3 nucleotide sequence: TGTGCCAGCAGCCAAGATAGGTCAGCTACGGGTATGGAGACCCAGTACTTC.

The chain employs TRBV7-9 and TRBJ2-2; a possible D gene is TRBD2 (5 bases). V was trimmed by 6 bases and J by 6 bases, leaving 17 bases between them. This CDR3 is 15 amino acids long. Looked up from germline, CDR1 is SEHNR and CDR2 is FQNEAQ (reference sequence). The CDR3 loop reads CASSRGYLDAGELFF. In DNA form, the CDR3 reads TGTGCCAGCAGTAGAGGGTACCTGGACGCCGGGGAGCTGTTTTTT. The full variable domain, in which reference TRBV7-9 and TRBJ2-2 provide the parts outside the CDR3, is DTGVSQNPRHKITKRGQNVTFRCDPISEHNRLYWYRQTLGQGPEFLTYFQNEAQLEKSRLLSDRFSAERPKGSFSTLEIQRTEQGDSAMYLCASSRGYLDAGELFFGEGSRLTVL.

Note on this clone: The sample contains more than one DNA sequence encoding this CDR3. The gene calls are TRBV5-1 and TRBJ2-5; D may be TRBD1 (6 bases). This CDR3 contains 14 residues. The germline V gene has CDR1 SGHRS and CDR2 YFSETQ. V was cut by 5 bases and J by 2 bases, with 13 bases left in between. The CDR3 coding sequence is TGCGCCAGCAGGTGGGGCCAGGGGCAAGAGACCCAGTACTTC. Its translation: CASRWGQGQETQYF. The whole variable domain, filled in from reference TRBV5-1 and TRBJ2-5, reads KAGVTQTPRYLIKTRGQQVTLSCSPISGHRSVSWYQQTPGQGLQFLFEYFSETQRNKGNFPGRFSGRQFSNSRSEMNVSTLELGDSALYLCASRWGQGQETQYFGPGTRLLVL.

V and J are TRBV5-6 and TRBJ1-5, with 8 positions matching TRBD1. Germline V gene data show CDR1 as SGHDT and CDR2 as YYEEEE. V lost 0 bases and J lost 6; bases outside the gene matches: 11. The CDR3 has 17 amino acids. Here the CDR3 DNA reads TGTGCCAGCAGCTTGGGGGGCAGGGGGCTAGGAGGTCAGCCCCAGCATTTT. The encoded protein is CASSLGGRGLGGQPQHF.

The chain carries TRBV7-8 and TRBJ1-5; D gene ambiguous. The germline V gene encodes CDR1 SGHVS and CDR2 FQNEAQ. V gave up 0 bases and J gave up 5 bases, with 8 bases separating them. The CDR3 sequence is 14 residues long. CDR3 bases: TGTGCCAGCAGCTTAGCTGGGAGAGATCAGCCCCAGCATTTT. Protein sequence: CASSLAGRDQPQHF.

The chain combines TRBV5-6 with TRBJ1-3; TRBD1 matches 8 bases. The trim removed 0 bases at V and 2 bases at J, leaving 1 base unmatched. The V gene's germline CDR1 is SGHDT and CDR2 YYEEEE. This CDR3 is 15 amino acids long. The chain's CDR3 is CASSLDRGAGNTIYF. For the CDR3, the DNA is TGTGCCAGCAGCTTGGACAGGGGGGCTGGAAACACCATATATTTT.

The chain joins TRBV5-5 to TRBJ2-1; 10 nucleotides align to TRBD2. This CDR3 contains 18 residues. Germline CDR1 and CDR2: SGHKS and YYEKEE (reference sequence). With V trimmed by 4 bases and J by 2 bases, 12 bases remained unmatched. This chain's CDR3 is CASSAGLADIRPYNEQFF. As DNA, the CDR3 is TGTGCCAGCAGCGCTGGACTAGCGGACATCCGACCCTACAATGAGCAGTTCTTC.

This clone was counted only a few times. This chain links TRBV27 with TRBJ1-3, with a weak D call TRBD1 (6 bases). This CDR3 contains 14 residues. V was clipped by 3 bases and J by 2 bases, with 8 bases between them. Per germline, CDR1 MNHEY and CDR2 SMNVEV (reference sequence). The CDR3 DNA is TGTGCCAGCAGTTTTAGGGGGACTGGAAACACCATATATTTT. Its protein product is CASSFRGTGNTIYF.

The chain joins TRBV7-9 to TRBJ1-2, with 8 bases that match TRBD1. V shed 5 bases, J shed 4 bases, and the junction held 6 bases outside the gene matches. Germline loops: CDR1 SEHNR, CDR2 FQNEAQ (reference sequence). The CDR3 spans 14 residues. The CDR3 bases are TGTGCCAGCAGCCCGGACAGGGCACTCTATGGCTACACCTTC. It encodes CASSPDRALYGYTF.

The chain combines TRBV13 with TRBJ1-6; TRBD1 matches at 9 bases. The CDR3 has 14 amino acids. Germline CDR1 is PRHDT and CDR2 is FYEKMQ (reference sequence). Unmatched junction bases numbered 6, after V lost 5 bases and J lost 10 bases. The CDR3 protein is CASSTGTGYSPLHF. CDR3 DNA: TGTGCCAGCAGCACCGGGACAGGGTACTCACCCCTCCACTTT.

V and J are TRBV7-3 and TRBJ1-1; D is ambiguous. Germline CDR1 and CDR2: SGHTA and FQGTGA. V was pared by 5 bases and J by 1 base, with 8 bases between. The CDR3 has 13 amino acids. The CDR3: CASSLYSNTEAFF. In DNA, the CDR3 is TGTGCCAGCAGCCTTTATTCGAACACTGAAGCTTTCTTT.

Written as DNA, the CDR3 is TGTGCCAGTAGTAGGGGGGGACTGGGTAATTCACCCCTCCACTTT. Encoded protein: CASSRGGLGNSPLHF. V is TRBV19 and J is TRBJ1-6; TRBD1 might be the D (5 bases). There are 15 residues in the CDR3. Trimming removed 4 bases at V and 6 bases at J, with 13 bases between. From germline, CDR1 is LNHDA and CDR2 SQIVND (reference sequence). The whole variable domain, remainder taken from reference TRBV19 and TRBJ1-6, is DGGITQSPKYLFRKEGQNVTLSCEQNLNHDAMYWYRQDPGQGLRLIYYSQIVNDFQKGDIAEGYSVSREKKESFPLTVTSAQKNPTAFYLCASSRGGLGNSPLHFGNGTRLTVT.